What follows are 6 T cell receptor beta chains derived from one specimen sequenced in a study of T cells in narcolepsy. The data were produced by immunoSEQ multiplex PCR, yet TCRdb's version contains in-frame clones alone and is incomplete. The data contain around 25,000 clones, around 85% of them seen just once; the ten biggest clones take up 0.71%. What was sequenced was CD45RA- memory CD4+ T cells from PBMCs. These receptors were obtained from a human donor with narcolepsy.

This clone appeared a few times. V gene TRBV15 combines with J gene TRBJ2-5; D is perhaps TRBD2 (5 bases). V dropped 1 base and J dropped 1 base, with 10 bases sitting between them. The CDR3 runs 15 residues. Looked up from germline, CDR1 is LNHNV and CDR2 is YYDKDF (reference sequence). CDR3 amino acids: CATSRGPDSQETQYF. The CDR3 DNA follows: TGTGCCACCAGCAGAGGTCCGGACTCCCAAGAGACCCAGTACTTC.

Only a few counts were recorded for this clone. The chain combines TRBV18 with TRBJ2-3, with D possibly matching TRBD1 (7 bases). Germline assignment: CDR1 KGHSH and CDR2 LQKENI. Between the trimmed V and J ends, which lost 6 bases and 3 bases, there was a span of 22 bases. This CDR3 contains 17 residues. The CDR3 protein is CASSPPGGTDKTDTQYF. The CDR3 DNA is TGTGCCAGCTCCCCCCCGGGCGGGACAGACAAAACAGATACGCAGTATTTT.

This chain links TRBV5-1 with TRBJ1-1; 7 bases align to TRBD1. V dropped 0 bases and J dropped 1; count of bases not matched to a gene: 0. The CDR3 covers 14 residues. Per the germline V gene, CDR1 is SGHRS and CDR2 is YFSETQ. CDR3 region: CASSLGDRNTEAFF. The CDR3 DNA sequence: TGCGCCAGCAGCTTGGGGGACAGGAACACTGAAGCTTTCTTT.

The DNA for the CDR3 is TGTGCCAGCAGCTCGTCGACAGGAACAGATACGCAGTATTTT. This translates into CASSSSTGTDTQYF. The J gene is TRBJ2-3, the V gene TRBV7-2; D is perhaps TRBD1 (6 bases). CDR1 is SGHTA and CDR2 is FQGNSA in the germline V gene. The CDR3 is made up of 14 amino acids. Trimming removed 4 bases from V and 3 bases from J, with 11 bases in between.

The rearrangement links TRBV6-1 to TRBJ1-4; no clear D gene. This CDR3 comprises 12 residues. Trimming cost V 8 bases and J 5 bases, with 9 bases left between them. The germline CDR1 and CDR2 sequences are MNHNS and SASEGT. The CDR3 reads CASVEANEKLFF. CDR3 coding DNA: TGTGCCAGCGTGGAGGCAAATGAAAAACTGTTTTTT.

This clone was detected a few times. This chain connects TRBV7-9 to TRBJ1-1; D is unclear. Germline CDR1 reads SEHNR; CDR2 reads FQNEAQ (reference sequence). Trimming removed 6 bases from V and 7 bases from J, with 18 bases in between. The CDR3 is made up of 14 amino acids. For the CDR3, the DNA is TGTGCCAGCAGACCATTCGGGGATCGGGGTGAAGCTTTCTTT. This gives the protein CASRPFGDRGEAFF.